This T cell receptor (beta chain) was observed in a study of blood T cells in healthy people across ages. General observations from the study: The authors considered diversity estimates from one million T cells to be underestimates. Among long-lived donors, naive CD4+ cells were more numerous and diversity higher than in aged donors.

Turning to this clonotype: As yet, its antigen is unknown.

This CDR3 is 14 amino acids long. V was shortened by 3 bases and J by 6 bases, with 13 bases between the two germline ends. Germline V gene data show CDR1 as SGHTA and CDR2 as FQGTGA. A second roughly 6 to 11 cycle PCR used barcoded and J-beta primers. A single record per CDR3 protein comes from TCRdb applying MiXCR to the 5' RACE reads. The sample holds roughly 1,100,000 distinct CDR3 sequences; about 25% are singletons and the top ten take approximately 0.7%. These records were also assigned to another study, of T cells of mothers and their children. That publication notes: Healthy Caucasian mothers, three in number, and their six children were the donors. Unrelated mother-child pairs always had slightly, but never significantly, lower normalized overlap than related pairs.

This chain links TRBV7-3 with TRBJ2-3; the D gene is possibly TRBD2 (5 bases). The clonotype originates from a girl aged 2-10 years in good health. Specimen: blood. The CDR3 DNA reads as TGTGCCAGCAGCTTGGTTGGAGGATTTGATACGCAGTATTTT. Protein product: CASSLVGGFDTQYF.